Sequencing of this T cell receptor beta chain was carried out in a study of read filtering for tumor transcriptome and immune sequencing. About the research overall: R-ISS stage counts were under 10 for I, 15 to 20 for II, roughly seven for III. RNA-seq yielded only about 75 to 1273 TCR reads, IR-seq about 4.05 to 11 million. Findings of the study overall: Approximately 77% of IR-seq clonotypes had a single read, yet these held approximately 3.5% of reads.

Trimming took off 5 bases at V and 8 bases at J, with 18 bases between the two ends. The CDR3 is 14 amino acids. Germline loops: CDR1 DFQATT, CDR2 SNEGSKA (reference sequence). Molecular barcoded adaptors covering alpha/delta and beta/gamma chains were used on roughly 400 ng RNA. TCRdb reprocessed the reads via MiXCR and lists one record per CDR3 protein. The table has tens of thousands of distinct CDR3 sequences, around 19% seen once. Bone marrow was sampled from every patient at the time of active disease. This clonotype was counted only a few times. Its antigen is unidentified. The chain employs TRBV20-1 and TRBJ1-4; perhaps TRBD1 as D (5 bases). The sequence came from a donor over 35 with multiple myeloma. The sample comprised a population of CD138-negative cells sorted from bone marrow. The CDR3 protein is CSAPTAGVSEKLFF. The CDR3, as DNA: TGCAGTGCTCCCACCGCGGGGGTTTCCGAAAAACTGTTTTTT.